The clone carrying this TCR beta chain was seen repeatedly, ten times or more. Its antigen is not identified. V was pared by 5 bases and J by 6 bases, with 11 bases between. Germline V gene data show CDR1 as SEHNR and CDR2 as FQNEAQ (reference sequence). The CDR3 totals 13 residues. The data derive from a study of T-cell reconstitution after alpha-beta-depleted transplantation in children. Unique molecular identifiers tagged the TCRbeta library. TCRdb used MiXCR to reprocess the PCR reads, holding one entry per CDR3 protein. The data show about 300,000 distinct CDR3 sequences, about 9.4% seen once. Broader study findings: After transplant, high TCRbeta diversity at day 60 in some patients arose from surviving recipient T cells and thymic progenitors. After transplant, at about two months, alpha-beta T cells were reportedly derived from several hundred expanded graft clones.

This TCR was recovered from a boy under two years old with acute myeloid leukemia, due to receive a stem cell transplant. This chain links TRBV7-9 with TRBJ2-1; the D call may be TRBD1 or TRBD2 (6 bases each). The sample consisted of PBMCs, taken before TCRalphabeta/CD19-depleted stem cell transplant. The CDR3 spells CASSGGTSNEQFF. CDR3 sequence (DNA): TGTGCCAGCAGCGGAGGGACAAGCAATGAGCAGTTCTTC.